These T cell receptor beta chains were read from a single sample in a study of T cells after yellow fever vaccination. TCRdb itself ran the 5' RACE reads through MiXCR, one entry per CDR3 protein. Here the sample spans 150,000 to 200,000 distinct CDR3 sequences, 6.2% being singletons. The sample consisted of CD4+ T cells sorted from PBMCs, taken on the day of the first yellow fever vaccination. All receptors derive from a man aged 18-30 years who received the YFV17D yellow fever vaccine. Both conserved end residues are part of each CDR3. The order of the fields is V gene, J gene, clone size, D gene, CDR3 protein, CDR3 DNA. A D gene is named only where the DNA matches it firmly. The size field is filled for only some rows; it gives once, few, many or a size class.

TRBV3-1	TRBJ2-5	few	NA	CASSQDFRREETQYF	TGTGCCAGCAGCCAAGACTTTCGTAGAGAAGAGACCCAGTACTTC
TRBV12-3/TRBV12-4	TRBJ1-1	many	NA	CASSLARGSANTEAFF	TGTGCCAGCAGTTTAGCGCGGGGCAGTGCGAACACTGAAGCTTTCTTT
TRBV5-5	TRBJ2-3	many	TRBD2	CASSVLAGGRTDTQYF	TGTGCCAGCAGCGTCCTAGCGGGGGGCCGCACAGATACGCAGTATTTT
TRBV6-5	TRBJ2-3	NA	TRBD1	CASSYSGGQGTDTQYF	TGTGCCAGCAGTTACTCAGGGGGCCAGGGCACAGATACGCAGTATTTT
TRBV10-3	TRBJ1-6	few	NA	CAIRDPVDSLRLHEDSPLHF	TGTGCCATCAGGGACCCCGTGGACAGCCTAAGGCTGCATGAGGATTCACCCCTCCACTTT
TRBV2	TRBJ2-7	NA	TRBD2	CASRSTSGGNEQYF	TGTGCCAGCAGATCGACTAGCGGGGGCAACGAGCAGTACTTC
TRBV5-6	TRBJ2-7	few	NA	CASRFSGAYEQYF	TGTGCCAGCAGGTTTTCAGGGGCCTACGAGCAGTACTTC
TRBV7-2	TRBJ2-1	many	NA	CASSSSSGVEQFF	TGTGCCAGCAGCTCCTCCTCGGGGGTTGAGCAGTTCTTC
TRBV5-4	TRBJ2-3	NA	NA	CASSLGRPGTDTQYF	TGTGCCAGCAGCTTGGGACGGCCAGGGACAGATACGCAGTATTTT
TRBV5-1	TRBJ2-6	many	NA	CASSSHDRKSSGANVLTF	TGCGCCAGCAGCTCACACGACCGTAAGAGCTCTGGGGCCAACGTCCTGACTTTC
TRBV4-2	TRBJ1-3	few	TRBD1	CASSPATDRVGNTIYF	TGTGCCAGCAGCCCCGCTACGGACAGGGTTGGAAACACCATATATTTT
TRBV27	TRBJ2-4	many	NA	CARGLPRGYF	TGTGCCAGGGGACTCCCTAGGGGGTACTTC
TRBV5-1	TRBJ2-1	NA	TRBD2	CASSAFTSGAGNEQFF	TGCGCCAGCAGCGCCTTCACTAGCGGGGCTGGAAATGAGCAGTTCTTC
TRBV19	TRBJ2-5	NA	NA	CASRTTWDGETQYF	TGTGCCAGTAGGACAACTTGGGACGGAGAGACCCAGTACTTC
TRBV7-9	TRBJ2-1	many	TRBD1	CASSPPGTGGNEQFF	TGTGCCAGCAGCCCCCCCGGGACAGGGGGAAATGAGCAGTTCTTC
TRBV5-1	TRBJ2-2	NA	NA	CASSFGNSGELFF	TGCGCCAGCAGCTTCGGTAATTCCGGGGAGCTGTTTTTT
TRBV12-3/TRBV12-4	TRBJ2-1	NA	NA	CASTRRLGAGLPHEQFF	TGTGCCAGCACCCGTCGGTTGGGAGCGGGCCTCCCGCATGAGCAGTTCTTC
TRBV5-1	TRBJ2-2	few	NA	CASSSSGIAGELFF	TGCGCCAGCAGCTCCTCAGGGATCGCCGGGGAGCTGTTTTTT
TRBV5-1	TRBJ2-2	many	NA	CASSSYGDTGELFF	TGCGCCAGCAGTTCCTACGGGGACACCGGGGAGCTGTTTTTT
TRBV7-6	TRBJ2-2	many	NA	CASSSPTGTANTGELFF	TGTGCCAGCAGCTCCCCAACCGGGACCGCGAACACCGGGGAGCTGTTTTTT
TRBV18	TRBJ2-2	few	TRBD1	CASSPDRGNTGELFF	TGTGCCAGCTCACCGGACAGGGGAAACACCGGGGAGCTGTTTTTT
TRBV7-9	TRBJ2-5	many	TRBD2	CASSGRLAGETQYF	TGTGCCAGCAGCGGCCGACTAGCCGGGGAGACCCAGTACTTC
TRBV24-1	TRBJ1-2	many	NA	CATRPGSGGYTF	TGTGCCACCAGACCGGGAAGCGGGGGCTACACCTTC
TRBV5-1	TRBJ2-2	many	NA	CASSLTGGYTGELFF	TGCGCCAGCAGCTTGACCGGCGGGTACACCGGGGAGCTGTTTTTT
TRBV20-1	TRBJ2-5	NA	NA	CSARPPAGFKFF	TGCAGTGCTAGACCCCCTGCAGGGTTCAAGTTCTTC
TRBV4-2	TRBJ2-2	few	NA	CASSHRGAGTGELFF	TGTGCCAGCAGCCATCGGGGGGCAGGTACCGGGGAGCTGTTTTTT
TRBV5-6	TRBJ2-1	NA	NA	CASSLGGLPGDEQFF	TGTGCCAGCAGCTTGGGGGGGCTGCCGGGGGATGAGCAGTTCTTC
TRBV5-1	TRBJ2-5	many	TRBD1	CASSFGDRGWETQYF	TGCGCCAGCAGCTTCGGGGACAGGGGTTGGGAGACCCAGTACTTC
TRBV5-1	TRBJ2-4	NA	TRBD1	CASSSGTGDIQYF	TGCGCCAGCAGCTCCGGGACAGGGGACATTCAGTACTTC
TRBV20-1	TRBJ1-1	NA	NA	CSAGDPGGNTEAFF	TGCAGTGCTGGAGACCCGGGGGGGAACACTGAAGCTTTCTTT
TRBV5-1	TRBJ2-5	few	NA	CASSFPPDPQYF	TGCGCCAGCAGCTTCCCTCCTGATCCCCAGTACTTC
TRBV5-1	TRBJ2-5	many	TRBD1	CASSPGTVEETQYF	TGCGCCAGCAGCCCAGGGACAGTTGAGGAGACCCAGTACTTC
TRBV5-4	TRBJ2-1	few	NA	CASSLEGGRDNEQFF	TGTGCCAGCAGCTTGGAAGGGGGTAGGGACAATGAGCAGTTCTTC
TRBV20-1	TRBJ2-1	NA	TRBD2	CSSPGPSGGSSSYNEQFF	TGCAGTTCACCCGGGCCCTCCGGGGGGTCCTCTTCCTACAATGAGCAGTTCTTC
TRBV18	TRBJ2-3	many	TRBD1	CASSPAAGQGSTDTQYF	TGTGCCAGCTCACCCGCGGCGGGACAGGGGAGCACAGATACGCAGTATTTT
TRBV5-1	TRBJ2-1	many	TRBD2	CASSWGLAGGAYNEQFF	TGCGCCAGCAGCTGGGGACTAGCGGGGGGCGCCTACAATGAGCAGTTCTTC
TRBV10-3	TRBJ2-7	many	NA	CAISESNRDYEQYF	TGTGCCATCAGTGAGTCCAACAGGGACTACGAGCAGTACTTC
TRBV5-5	TRBJ2-1	many	NA	CASSWMIGSDNEQFF	TGTGCCAGCAGCTGGATGATTGGAAGCGACAATGAGCAGTTCTTC
TRBV6-6	TRBJ1-6	many	NA	CASRDGDSPLHF	TGTGCCAGCCGGGACGGGGATTCACCCCTCCACTTT
TRBV3-1	TRBJ1-6	many	NA	CASSQEPNSPLHF	TGTGCCAGCAGCCAAGAACCTAATTCACCCCTCCACTTT
TRBV11-2	TRBJ1-4	many	TRBD1	CASSLTTGGVGSANEKLFF	TGTGCCAGCAGCCTCACTACAGGGGGAGTGGGCTCAGCTAATGAAAAACTGTTTTTT
TRBV11-2	TRBJ2-7	NA	NA	CASSPLSGAGEQYF	TGTGCCAGCAGCCCCCTCTCGGGGGCGGGGGAGCAGTACTTC
TRBV5-5	TRBJ2-1	many	NA	CASARTSANYNEQFF	TGTGCCAGCGCGCGAACCAGCGCCAACTACAATGAGCAGTTCTTC
TRBV6-2/TRBV6-3	TRBJ2-5	many	NA	CASSRRESQETQYF	TGTGCCAGCAGTCGACGGGAAAGCCAAGAGACCCAGTACTTC
TRBV24-1	TRBJ2-3	many	NA	CATSDLTTDTQYF	TGTGCCACCAGTGATTTAACCACAGATACGCAGTATTTT
TRBV14	TRBJ1-1	many	NA	CASSWPMNTEAFF	TGTGCCAGCAGCTGGCCTATGAACACTGAAGCTTTCTTT
TRBV7-2	TRBJ1-2	many	NA	CASSWDMRNYGYTF	TGTGCCAGCAGTTGGGACATGAGAAACTATGGCTACACCTTC
TRBV7-2	TRBJ1-1	many	TRBD1	CASSPGQGKITEAFF	TGTGCCAGCAGCCCGGGACAGGGGAAGATCACTGAAGCTTTCTTT
TRBV20-1	TRBJ2-1	many	TRBD1	CSASTGASSYNEQFF	TGCAGTGCCAGTACAGGGGCCAGCTCCTACAATGAGCAGTTCTTC
TRBV20-1	TRBJ2-2	many	NA	CSAPRGGRTGELFF	TGCAGTGCTCCAAGAGGGGGTCGCACCGGGGAGCTGTTTTTT